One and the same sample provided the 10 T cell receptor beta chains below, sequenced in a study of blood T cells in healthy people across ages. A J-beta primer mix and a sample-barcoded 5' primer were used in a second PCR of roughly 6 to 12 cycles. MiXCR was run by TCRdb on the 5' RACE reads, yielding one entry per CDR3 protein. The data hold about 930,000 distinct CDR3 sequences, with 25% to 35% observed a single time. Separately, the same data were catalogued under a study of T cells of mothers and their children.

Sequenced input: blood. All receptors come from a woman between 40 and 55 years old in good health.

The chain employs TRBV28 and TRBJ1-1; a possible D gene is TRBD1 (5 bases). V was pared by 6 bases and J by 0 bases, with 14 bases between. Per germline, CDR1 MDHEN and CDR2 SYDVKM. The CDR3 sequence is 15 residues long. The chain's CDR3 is CASSELQGLNTEAFF. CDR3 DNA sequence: TGTGCCAGCAGCGAACTGCAGGGCCTGAACACTGAAGCTTTCTTT.

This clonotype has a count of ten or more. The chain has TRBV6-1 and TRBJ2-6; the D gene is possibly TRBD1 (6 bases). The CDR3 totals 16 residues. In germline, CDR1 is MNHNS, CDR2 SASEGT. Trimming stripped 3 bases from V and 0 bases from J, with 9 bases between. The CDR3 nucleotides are TGTGCCAGCAGTGACCTGGGACACTCTGGGGCCAACGTCCTGACTTTC. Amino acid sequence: CASSDLGHSGANVLTF.

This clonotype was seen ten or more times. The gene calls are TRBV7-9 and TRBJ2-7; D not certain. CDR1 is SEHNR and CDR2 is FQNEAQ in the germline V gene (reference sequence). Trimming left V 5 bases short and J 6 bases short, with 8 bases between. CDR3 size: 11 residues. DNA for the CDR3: TGTGCCAGCAGCCGGTACGGCGAGCAGTACTTC. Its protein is CASSRYGEQYF.

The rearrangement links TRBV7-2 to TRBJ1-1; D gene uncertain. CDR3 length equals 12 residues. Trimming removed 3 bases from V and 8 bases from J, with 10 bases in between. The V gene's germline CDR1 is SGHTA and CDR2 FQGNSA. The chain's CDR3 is CASSFIGREAFF. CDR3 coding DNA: TGTGCCAGCAGCTTCATCGGCAGGGAAGCTTTCTTT.

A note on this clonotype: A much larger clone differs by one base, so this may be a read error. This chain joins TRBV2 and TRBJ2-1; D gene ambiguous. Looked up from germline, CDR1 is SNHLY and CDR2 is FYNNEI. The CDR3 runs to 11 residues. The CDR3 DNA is TGTGCCAGCAGTGAAGCGCTGGAGCAGGTCTTC. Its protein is CASSEALEQVF.

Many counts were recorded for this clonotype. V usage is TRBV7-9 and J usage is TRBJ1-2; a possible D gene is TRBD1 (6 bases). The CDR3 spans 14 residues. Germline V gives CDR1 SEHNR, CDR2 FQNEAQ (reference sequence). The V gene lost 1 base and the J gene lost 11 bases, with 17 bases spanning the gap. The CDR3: CASSLGTGIRGYTF. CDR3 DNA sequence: TGTGCCAGCAGCTTAGGCACAGGGATTAGAGGGTACACCTTC.

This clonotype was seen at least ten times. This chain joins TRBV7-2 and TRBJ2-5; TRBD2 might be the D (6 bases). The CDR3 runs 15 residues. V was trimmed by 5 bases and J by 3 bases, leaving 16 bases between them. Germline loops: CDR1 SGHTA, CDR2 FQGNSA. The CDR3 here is CASSPRGSGKETQYF. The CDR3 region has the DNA TGTGCCAGCAGCCCCCGAGGTAGCGGAAAAGAGACCCAGTACTTC.

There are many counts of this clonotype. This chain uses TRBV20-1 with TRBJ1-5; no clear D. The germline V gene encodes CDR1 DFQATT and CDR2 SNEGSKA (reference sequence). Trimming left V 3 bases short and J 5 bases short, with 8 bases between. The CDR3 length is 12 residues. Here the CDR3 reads CSASTADQPQHF. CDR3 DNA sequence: TGCAGTGCTAGTACGGCGGATCAGCCCCAGCATTTT.

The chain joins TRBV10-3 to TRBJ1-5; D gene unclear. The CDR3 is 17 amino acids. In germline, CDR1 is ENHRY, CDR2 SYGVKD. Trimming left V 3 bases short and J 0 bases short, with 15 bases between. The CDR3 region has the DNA TGTGCCATCAGTGACTCCCCCCGACGGGATAGCAATCAGCCCCAGCATTTT. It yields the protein CAISDSPRRDSNQPQHF.

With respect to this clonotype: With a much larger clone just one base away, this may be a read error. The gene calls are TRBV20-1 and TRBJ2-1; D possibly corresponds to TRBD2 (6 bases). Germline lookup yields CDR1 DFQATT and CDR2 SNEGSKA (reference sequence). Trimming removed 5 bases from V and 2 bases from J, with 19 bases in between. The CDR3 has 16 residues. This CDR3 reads CSAGHSTGVTYNEQFF. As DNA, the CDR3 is TGCAGTGCTGGACACAGTACGGGGGTTACCTACAATGAGCAGTTCTTC.